The 31 T cell receptor beta chains in this list originate from one sample, sequenced in a study of radiation and T cells in renal cell carcinoma (dated by TCRdb to the early 2020s). Read against the paper, the sample's time point label means: baseline pretreatment blood. Per the publication, the treatment or condition label means: 15 Gy SBRT to primary tumor, nephrectomy 4 weeks later. The receptor library was made with the immunoSEQ multiplex PCR assay. The clones in this table, taken by TCRdb from immuneACCESS, are in-frame only. Not every clone is retained; where verified, under half of the shortfall comes from an unresolved V gene, and the cause of the rest is unknown. This sample has 130,000 to 150,000 clones in its table, and 70% to 90% of those were observed once. Around 12% of the sample is held by the ten biggest clonotypes. This material consisted of blood, taken from a patient whose treatment included radiotherapy and nephrectomy. These TCRs come from a woman between 50 and 59 years old with renal cell carcinoma.

This clone was counted only a few times. The rearrangement uses TRBV27 and TRBJ1-6; TRBD1 matches at 8 bases. The CDR3 spans 14 residues. Germline CDR1 and CDR2: MNHEY and SMNVEV (reference sequence). The J segment lost 9 bases and the V segment lost 8 bases, leaving 9 bases of the junction unmatched. CDR3 sequence (DNA): TGTGCCAGCCGATCGCAGGGGGCAGGTTCACCCCTCCACTTT. As protein: CASRSQGAGSPLHF.

The chain combines TRBV19 with TRBJ1-2; the D is unclear. The germline gives CDR1 LNHDA, CDR2 SQIVND (reference sequence). This CDR3 has 13 amino acids. V was trimmed by 1 base and J by 4 bases, leaving 7 bases between them. Here the CDR3 reads CASSIGPGYGYTF. In DNA, the CDR3 is TGTGCCAGTAGTATAGGTCCGGGCTATGGCTACACCTTC.

V gene TRBV7-9 combines with J gene TRBJ1-2; a possible D gene is TRBD1 (6 bases). V lost 5 bases to trimming and J lost 5 bases, with 12 bases between them. This CDR3 is built from 13 residues. CDR1 and CDR2 from the germline V gene are SEHNR and FQNEAQ (reference sequence). The CDR3 sequence: CASSPRGGYGYTF. CDR3 DNA: TGTGCCAGCAGCCCCAGGGGAGGATATGGCTACACCTTC.

The CDR3 DNA follows: TGTGCCAGTAGTACGAGCAGACAGGGGGCGTATGGCTACACCTTC. Translating gives CASSTSRQGAYGYTF. The V and J genes are TRBV19 and TRBJ1-2; 10 bases are a match to TRBD1. The ends lost 4 bases at V and 5 bases at J; junction bases unmatched: 7. The CDR3 is 15 residues long. CDR1 LNHDA and CDR2 SQIVND come from the germline V gene (reference sequence).

This chain joins TRBV10-1 and TRBJ2-3; D is unresolved. V gave up 4 bases and J gave up 0 bases, with 5 bases separating them. The V gene's germline CDR1 is WNHNN and CDR2 SYGVQD (reference sequence). This CDR3 spans 13 amino acids. CDR3 bases: TGCGCCAGCAGTGTGCATAGCACAGATACGCAGTATTTT. This codes for CASSVHSTDTQYF.

The rearrangement links TRBV5-6 to TRBJ1-1; 8 nucleotides agree with TRBD1. This CDR3 is 14 amino acids long. The V and J ends lost 4 bases and 0 bases, in that order; junction bases with no gene match: 2. The germline gives CDR1 SGHDT, CDR2 YYEEEE. For the CDR3, the DNA is TGTGCCAGCAGCGCGGACAGGGTGAACACTGAAGCTTTCTTT. Translating gives CASSADRVNTEAFF.

The chain employs TRBV6-6 and TRBJ1-2, with D unclear. CDR1 MNHNY and CDR2 SVGAGI come from the germline V gene (reference sequence). The CDR3 is made up of 10 amino acids. Trimming removed 8 bases at V and 6 bases at J, with 7 bases between. This CDR3 reads CASYYDGYTF. The CDR3, as DNA: TGTGCCAGCTACTATGATGGCTACACCTTC.

This chain connects TRBV18 to TRBJ2-7; D is undetermined. The germline V gene encodes CDR1 KGHSH and CDR2 LQKENI. The CDR3 totals 14 residues. Trimming cost V 2 bases and J 1 base, with 9 bases left between them. CDR3 in DNA: TGTGCCAGCTCACCAGTGCCAACTTCCTACGAGCAGTACTTC. Protein: CASSPVPTSYEQYF.

The CDR3 nucleotides are TGCGCCAGCAGCCAAGAGAGTACAGGACGGGACGAGCAGTACTTC. As protein: CASSQESTGRDEQYF. This chain joins TRBV4-3 and TRBJ2-7; tentative D call: TRBD1 (5 bases). The germline V and J ends were trimmed by 0 bases and 5 bases, with 14 bases remaining between them. The germline CDR1 and CDR2 sequences are LGHNA and YSLEER. CDR3 size: 15 residues.

V usage is TRBV4-3 and J usage is TRBJ2-2; D might be TRBD1 (6 bases). Germline loops: CDR1 LGHNA, CDR2 YSLEER. This CDR3 contains 19 residues. Trimming shortened V by 2 bases and J by 6 bases, and 25 bases separated the two germline ends. The CDR3 DNA follows: TGCGCCAGCAGCCAAAGATCCCCAAAGATAGCAGAGGGGGCCGGGGAGCTGTTTTTT. This encodes CASSQRSPKIAEGAGELFF.

The rearrangement joins TRBV29-1 to TRBJ1-2, with D unresolved. CDR1 is SQVTM, CDR2 ANQGSEA, per germline. There are 14 residues in the CDR3. V lost 0 bases, J lost 1 base, and 9 bases lay in between. CDR3 amino acids: CSVEEGIFNYGYTF. The CDR3 coding sequence is TGCAGCGTTGAAGAGGGGATATTTAACTATGGCTACACCTTC. The full variable domain, its missing parts supplied by reference TRBV29-1 and TRBJ1-2, is SAVISQKPSRDICQRGTSLTIQCQVDSQVTMMFWYRQQPGQSLTLIATANQGSEATYESGFVIDKFPISRPNLTFSTLTVSNMSPEDSSIYLCSVEEGIFNYGYTFGSGTRLTVV.

The V and J genes are TRBV29-1 and TRBJ2-7; maybe TRBD2 (6 bases). The CDR3 has 13 residues. The V end lost 4 bases, the J end lost 2 bases, and 12 bases lay between the germline ends. Germline V gene lookup returns CDR1 SQVTM and CDR2 ANQGSEA. CDR3 bases: TGCAGCGTTGGGGCGGGGACGACCTACGAGCAGTACTTC. It codes for CSVGAGTTYEQYF.

This sequence joins TRBV19 and TRBJ2-1; D possibly corresponds to TRBD1 (5 bases). The CDR3 totals 15 residues. CDR1 is LNHDA and CDR2 is SQIVND in the germline V gene (reference sequence). Trimming took 2 bases from V and 5 from J, leaving 13 bases between them. CDR3 residues: CASSIWQGGNNEQFF. CDR3 nucleotide sequence: TGTGCCAGTAGTATATGGCAGGGTGGGAACAATGAGCAGTTCTTC.

The rearrangement uses TRBV7-2 and TRBJ2-1; 8 bases map to TRBD2. CDR1 and CDR2 (germline): SGHTA, FQGNSA. With 1 base clipped from V and 4 bases from J, the junction kept 6 bases outside the gene matches. The CDR3 covers 16 residues. The CDR3 nucleotides are TGTGCCAGCAGCTTAGAAGCCGGGACTAGATACAATGAGCAGTTCTTC. This translates into CASSLEAGTRYNEQFF.

V is TRBV7-6 and J is TRBJ2-3; 8 bases agree with TRBD2. Germline V gene lookup returns CDR1 SGHVS and CDR2 FNYEAQ. The CDR3 sequence is 19 residues long. With V trimmed by 5 bases and J by 1 base, 17 bases remained unmatched. CDR3 coding DNA: TGTGCCAGCAGCCTTAGCGGGGATGACTTTTTTTCCGGCACAGATACGCAGTATTTT. Translation gives CASSLSGDDFFSGTDTQYF.

The rearrangement uses TRBV6-1 and TRBJ2-7; 9 nucleotides match TRBD1. Per the germline V gene, CDR1 is MNHNS and CDR2 is SASEGT. The J segment lost 5 bases and the V segment lost 7 bases, leaving 9 bases of the junction unmatched. The CDR3 contains 14 residues. The CDR3 region is CASTTGTGTHEQYF. Written as DNA, the CDR3 is TGTGCCAGCACCACCGGGACAGGGACCCACGAGCAGTACTTC.

The DNA for the CDR3 is TGCGCCAGCAGCCCGACAGGGGGCTCCTACGAGCAGTACTTC. It translates to CASSPTGGSYEQYF. The rearrangement links TRBV4-3 to TRBJ2-7; TRBD1 matches 9 bases. Trimming cost V 4 bases and J 0 bases; bases outside gene matches: 1. Germline loops: CDR1 LGHNA, CDR2 YSLEER. CDR3 length: 14 amino acids.

There are a few counts of this clone. The chain employs TRBV5-8 and TRBJ1-6; the match to TRBD1 covers 10 bases. This CDR3 contains 15 residues. Germline trimming cut 2 bases from V and 7 bases from J; bases unmatched to any gene: 3. Germline-derived CDR1 and CDR2 are SGHTS and YDEGEE. CDR3 residues: CASSFRGQGNSPLHF. For the CDR3, the DNA is TGTGCCAGCAGCTTTAGGGGACAGGGGAATTCACCCCTCCACTTT. Full variable domain (missing parts from reference TRBV5-8 and TRBJ1-6): EAGVTQSPTHLIKTRGQQATLRCSPISGHTSVYWYQQALGLGLQFLLWYDEGEERNRGNFPPRFSGRQFPNYSSELNVNALELEDSALYLCASSFRGQGNSPLHFGNGTRLTVT.

The V gene is TRBV7-6, the J gene TRBJ2-7; unclear D gene. The germline gives CDR1 SGHVS, CDR2 FNYEAQ. V was shortened by 0 bases and J by 10 bases, with 16 bases between the two germline ends. The CDR3 consists of 14 residues. CDR3 DNA: TGTGCCAGCAGCTTAGCTCCGGCGGTCCGGGTACAGTACTTC. It specifies CASSLAPAVRVQYF.

CDR3 sequence (DNA): TGTGCCAGCAGCCAGACTAGCGGGGGGGCCACAGATACGCAGTATTTT. Protein product: CASSQTSGGATDTQYF. This chain links TRBV7-9 with TRBJ2-3; 14 bases fit TRBD2. The J segment lost 2 bases and the V segment lost 5 bases, leaving 3 bases of the junction unmatched. This CDR3 is built from 16 residues. CDR1 is SEHNR and CDR2 is FQNEAQ in the germline V gene (reference sequence).

The rearrangement uses TRBV2 and TRBJ2-3; D unresolved. The germline CDR1 and CDR2 sequences are SNHLY and FYNNEI. V gave up 4 bases and J gave up 3 bases, with 8 bases separating them. The CDR3 loop spans 13 amino acids. CDR3 DNA: TGTGCCAGCAGTGTAGGAGCTACAGATACGCAGTATTTT. Its translation is CASSVGATDTQYF.

The gene calls are TRBV7-9 and TRBJ1-2; perhaps TRBD1 as D (6 bases). V was clipped by 2 bases and J by 4 bases, with 17 bases between them. The germline V gene has CDR1 SEHNR and CDR2 FQNEAQ (reference sequence). CDR3 length: 16 amino acids. In DNA form, the CDR3 reads TGTGCCAGCAGCTTACCGACCCCCACAGGGACCTATGGCTACACCTTC. The encoded protein is CASSLPTPTGTYGYTF.

The V call is TRBV6-6, the J call TRBJ1-5, with 7 bases matching TRBD1. V trimming: 2 bases; J trimming: 6 bases; junction bases outside the gene matches: 10. The length of the CDR3 is 16 residues. Looked up from germline, CDR1 is MNHNY and CDR2 is SVGAGI (reference sequence). CDR3 DNA sequence: TGTGCCAGCAGTTACGGTACAGGGGTATACAGTCAGCCCCAGCATTTT. Translation: CASSYGTGVYSQPQHF.

This chain connects TRBV7-2 to TRBJ1-3; no reliable D call. This CDR3 has 14 amino acids. With 5 bases removed from V and 4 bases from J, the gap between germline ends came to 12 bases. Germline loops: CDR1 SGHTA, CDR2 FQGNSA. CDR3 amino acids: CASSPEYSGNTIYF. Written as DNA, the CDR3 is TGTGCCAGCAGCCCCGAATATTCAGGAAACACCATATATTTT.

This clone was recorded a few times. The gene calls are TRBV15 and TRBJ1-1; D call uncertain. The CDR3 runs 13 residues. Germline values: CDR1 LNHNV, CDR2 YYDKDF (reference sequence). With 4 bases removed from V and 2 bases from J, the gap between germline ends came to 8 bases. In DNA, the CDR3 is TGTGCCACCAGCACTGGCAGAAACACTGAAGCTTTCTTT. Its protein product is CATSTGRNTEAFF.

The chain carries TRBV5-4 and TRBJ2-7, with D perhaps TRBD2 (7 bases). The V gene's germline CDR1 is SGHNT and CDR2 YYREEE (reference sequence). The CDR3 totals 15 residues. Between the trimmed V and J ends, which lost 4 bases and 0 bases, there was a span of 14 bases. CDR3 loop: CASSGGGGSSYEQYF. Written as DNA, the CDR3 is TGTGCCAGCAGCGGGGGGGGCGGGAGCTCCTACGAGCAGTACTTC.

The CDR3 coding sequence is TGTGCCAGCAGCTTAGAAGGGGTTCATCCCCTCCACTTT. Its protein product is CASSLEGVHPLHF. V usage is TRBV7-2 and J usage is TRBJ1-6; D might be TRBD1 (5 bases). Trimming pared 1 base from V and 13 bases from J, leaving 11 bases between. The germline CDR1 and CDR2 sequences are SGHTA and FQGNSA. This CDR3 comprises 13 residues.

V gene TRBV7-2 combines with J gene TRBJ1-1; D is unclear. The CDR3 runs to 15 residues. Trimming removed 0 bases at V and 1 base at J, with 9 bases between. Germline CDR1 reads SGHTA; CDR2 reads FQGNSA. The CDR3 is CASSLALGANTEAFF. In nucleotides, the CDR3 is TGTGCCAGCAGCTTAGCGTTGGGAGCGAACACTGAAGCTTTCTTT.

The chain has TRBV7-8 and TRBJ2-7, with 7 positions matching TRBD1. The CDR3 consists of 16 residues. The ends lost 3 bases at V and 0 bases at J; junction bases unmatched: 8. Germline V gene sequence: CDR1 SGHVS, CDR2 FQNEAQ. The CDR3 sequence is CASSFRDSESSYEQYF. In DNA form, the CDR3 reads TGTGCCAGCAGCTTCCGGGACAGCGAGAGCTCCTACGAGCAGTACTTC.

The chain joins TRBV14 to TRBJ1-6, with D perhaps TRBD1 (5 bases). This CDR3 has 13 residues. CDR1 and CDR2 from the germline V gene are SGHDN and FVKESK. Trimming stripped 2 bases from V and 9 bases from J, with 8 bases between. The CDR3 DNA reads as TGTGCCAGCAGCCAATTGGGGGGTTCACCCCTCCACTTT. Amino acids: CASSQLGGSPLHF.

The chain has TRBV15 and TRBJ1-2, with 8 bases fitting TRBD1. The junction had 14 bases not matched to a gene; V was cut back by 6 bases and J by 5 bases. Germline loops: CDR1 LNHNV, CDR2 YYDKDF (reference sequence). CDR3 length: 16 residues. CDR3 protein: CATRKIVRTGIYGYTF. For the CDR3, the DNA is TGTGCCACCAGAAAAATAGTGAGGACAGGGATTTATGGCTACACCTTC.